The sample holds one count of the clone carrying this TCR beta chain. The data originate from a study of Ad26.COV2.S vaccination and SARS-CoV-2 variants. Germline trimming cut 3 bases from V and 1 base from J; bases unmatched to any gene: 5. The CDR3 extends over 16 amino acids. CDR1 is SGHVS and CDR2 is FNYEAQ in the germline V gene. Assay: immunoSEQ multiplex PCR; the TCRdb copy retains only in-frame clones and omits some. The repertoire has 300,000 to 450,000 clones, around 90% of them found once; the top ten carry 3.9%. The receptor's source is a human donor who had recovered from COVID-19. Source: peripheral blood, taken after recovery from COVID-19. The chain recombines TRBV7-6 with TRBJ2-7; 11 nucleotides line up with TRBD2. Here the CDR3 reads CASSFKTSGGSYEQYF. CDR3 coding DNA: TGTGCCAGCAGCTTTAAAACTAGCGGGGGTTCCTACGAGCAGTACTTC.